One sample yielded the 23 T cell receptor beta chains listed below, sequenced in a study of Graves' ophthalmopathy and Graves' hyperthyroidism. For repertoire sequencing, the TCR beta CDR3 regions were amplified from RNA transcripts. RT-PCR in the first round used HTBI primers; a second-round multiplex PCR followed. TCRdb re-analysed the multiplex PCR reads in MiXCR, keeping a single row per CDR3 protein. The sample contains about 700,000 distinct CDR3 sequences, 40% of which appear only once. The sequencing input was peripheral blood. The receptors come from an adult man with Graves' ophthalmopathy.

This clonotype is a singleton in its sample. The CDR3 nucleotides read TGTGCCAGCAGCCCCGGACGAAGCGGTAATGAAAAACTGTTTTTT. This translates into CASSPGRSGNEKLFF. This chain links TRBV9 with TRBJ1-4; D is unclear. The CDR3 is 15 residues long. With 4 bases removed from V and 4 bases from J, the gap between germline ends came to 14 bases. CDR1 SGDLS and CDR2 YYNGEE come from the germline V gene.

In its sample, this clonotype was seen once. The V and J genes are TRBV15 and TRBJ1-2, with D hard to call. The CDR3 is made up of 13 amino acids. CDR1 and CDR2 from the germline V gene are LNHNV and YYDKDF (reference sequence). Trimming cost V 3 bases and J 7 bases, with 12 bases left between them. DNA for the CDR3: TGTGCCACCAGCAGTGGTCAGCTCAGTGGCTACACCTTC. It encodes CATSSGQLSGYTF.

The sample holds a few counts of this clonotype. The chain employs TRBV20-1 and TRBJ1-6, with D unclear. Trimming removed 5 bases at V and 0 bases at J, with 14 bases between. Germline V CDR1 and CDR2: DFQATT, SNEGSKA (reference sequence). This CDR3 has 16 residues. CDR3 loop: CSAGSLTSSYNSPLHF. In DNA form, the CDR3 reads TGCAGTGCTGGATCCCTCACAAGCTCCTATAATTCACCCCTCCACTTT.

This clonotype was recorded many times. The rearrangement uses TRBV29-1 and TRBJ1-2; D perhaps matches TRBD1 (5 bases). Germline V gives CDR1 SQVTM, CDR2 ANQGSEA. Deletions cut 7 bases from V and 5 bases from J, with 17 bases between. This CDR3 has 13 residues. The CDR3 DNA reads TGCAGCGCCTATACAGGCTCGGGGTATGGCTACACCTTC. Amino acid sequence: CSAYTGSGYGYTF.

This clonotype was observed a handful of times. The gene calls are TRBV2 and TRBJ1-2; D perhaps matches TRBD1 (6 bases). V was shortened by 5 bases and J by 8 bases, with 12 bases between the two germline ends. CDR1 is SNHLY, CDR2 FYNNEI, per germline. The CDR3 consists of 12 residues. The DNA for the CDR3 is TGTGCCAGCAGTTTTTACAGGGACGGCTACACCTTC. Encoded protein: CASSFYRDGYTF.

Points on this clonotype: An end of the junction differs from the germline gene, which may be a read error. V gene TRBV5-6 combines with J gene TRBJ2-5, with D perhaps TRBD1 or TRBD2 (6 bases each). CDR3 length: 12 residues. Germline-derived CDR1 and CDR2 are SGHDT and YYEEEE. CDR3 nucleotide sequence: TGTGCCAGCACTCGGGGGCGCTCGGAGGAGTTCTTC. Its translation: CASTRGRSEEFF. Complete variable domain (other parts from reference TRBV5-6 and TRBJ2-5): DAGVTQSPTHLIKTRGQQVTLRCSPKSGHDTVSWYQQALGQGPQFIFQYYEEEERQRGNFPDRFSGHQFPNYSSELNVNALLLGDSALYLCASTRGRSEEFFGPGTRLLVL.

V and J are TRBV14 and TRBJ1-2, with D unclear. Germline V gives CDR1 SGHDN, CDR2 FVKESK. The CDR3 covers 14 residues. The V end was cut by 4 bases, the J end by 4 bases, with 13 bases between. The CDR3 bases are TGTGCCAGCAGCCCGCCTCCATCCCCCTATGGCTACACCTTC. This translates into CASSPPPSPYGYTF.

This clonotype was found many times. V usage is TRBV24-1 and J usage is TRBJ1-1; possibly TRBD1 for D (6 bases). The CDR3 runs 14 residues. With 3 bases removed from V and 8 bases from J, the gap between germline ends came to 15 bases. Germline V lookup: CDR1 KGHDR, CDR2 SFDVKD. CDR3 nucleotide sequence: TGTGCCACCAGTGATGAAACGCAGGGGACAGAAGCTTTCTTT. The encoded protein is CATSDETQGTEAFF.

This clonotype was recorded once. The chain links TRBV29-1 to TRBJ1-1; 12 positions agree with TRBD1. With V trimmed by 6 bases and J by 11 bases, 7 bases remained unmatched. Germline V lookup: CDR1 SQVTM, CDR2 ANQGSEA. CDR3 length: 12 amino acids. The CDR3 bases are TGCAGCGTGTCCCGGGACAGGGGGCCGGCTTTCTTT. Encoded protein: CSVSRDRGPAFF.

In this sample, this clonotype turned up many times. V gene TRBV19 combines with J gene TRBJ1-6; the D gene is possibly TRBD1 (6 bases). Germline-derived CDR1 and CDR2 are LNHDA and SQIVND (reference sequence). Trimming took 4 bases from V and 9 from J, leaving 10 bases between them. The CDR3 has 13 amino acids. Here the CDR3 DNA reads TGTGCCAGTAGTACGGACAGAATTTCACCCCTCCACTTT. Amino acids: CASSTDRISPLHF. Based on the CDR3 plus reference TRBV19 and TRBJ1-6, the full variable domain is DGGITQSPKYLFRKEGQNVTLSCEQNLNHDAMYWYRQDPGQGLRLIYYSQIVNDFQKGDIAEGYSVSREKKESFPLTVTSAQKNPTAFYLCASSTDRISPLHFGNGTRLTVT.

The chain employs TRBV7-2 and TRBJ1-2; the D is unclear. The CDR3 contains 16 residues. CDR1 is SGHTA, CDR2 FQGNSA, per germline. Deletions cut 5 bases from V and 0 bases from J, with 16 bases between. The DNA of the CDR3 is TGTGCCAGCAGCGCGAGGCAGTACAGAGCTAACTATGGCTACACCTTC. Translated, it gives CASSARQYRANYGYTF.

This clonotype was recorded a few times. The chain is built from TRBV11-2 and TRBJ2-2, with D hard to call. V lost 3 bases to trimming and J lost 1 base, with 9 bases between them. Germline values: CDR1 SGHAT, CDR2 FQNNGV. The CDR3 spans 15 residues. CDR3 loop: CASSLDPENTGELFF. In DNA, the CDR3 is TGTGCCAGCAGCTTGGATCCAGAGAACACCGGGGAGCTGTTTTTT.

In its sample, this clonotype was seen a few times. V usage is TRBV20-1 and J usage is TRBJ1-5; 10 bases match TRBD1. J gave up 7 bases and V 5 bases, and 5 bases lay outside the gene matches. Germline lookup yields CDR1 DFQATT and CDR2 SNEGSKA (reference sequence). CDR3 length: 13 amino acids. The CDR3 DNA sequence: TGCAGTGCTGGGACAGGGGATAACCAGCCCCAGCATTTT. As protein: CSAGTGDNQPQHF.

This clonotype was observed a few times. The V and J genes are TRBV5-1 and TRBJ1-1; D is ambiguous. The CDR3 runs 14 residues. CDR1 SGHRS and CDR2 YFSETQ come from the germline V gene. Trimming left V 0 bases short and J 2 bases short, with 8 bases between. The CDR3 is CASSLGQDNTEAFF. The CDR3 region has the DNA TGCGCCAGCAGCTTGGGACAAGATAACACTGAAGCTTTCTTT.

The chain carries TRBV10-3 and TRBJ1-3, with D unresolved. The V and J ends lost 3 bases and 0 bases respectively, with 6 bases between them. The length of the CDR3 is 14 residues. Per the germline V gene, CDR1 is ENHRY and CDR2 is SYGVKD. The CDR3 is CAISDAISGNTIYF. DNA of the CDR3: TGTGCCATCAGTGACGCAATCTCTGGAAACACCATATATTTT.

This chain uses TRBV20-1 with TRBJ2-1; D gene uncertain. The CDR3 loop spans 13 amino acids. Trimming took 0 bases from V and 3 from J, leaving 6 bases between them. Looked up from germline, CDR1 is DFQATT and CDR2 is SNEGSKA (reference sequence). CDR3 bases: TGCAGTGCTAGAGATGCTTACTACAATGAGCAGTTCTTC. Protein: CSARDAYYNEQFF.

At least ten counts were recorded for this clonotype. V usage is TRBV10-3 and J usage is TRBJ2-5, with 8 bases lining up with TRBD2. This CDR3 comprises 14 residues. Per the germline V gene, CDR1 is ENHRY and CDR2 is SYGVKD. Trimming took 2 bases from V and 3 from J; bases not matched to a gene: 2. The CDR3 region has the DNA TGTGCCATCAGTGAGGGGACTAGGGAAGAGACCCAGTACTTC. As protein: CAISEGTREETQYF.

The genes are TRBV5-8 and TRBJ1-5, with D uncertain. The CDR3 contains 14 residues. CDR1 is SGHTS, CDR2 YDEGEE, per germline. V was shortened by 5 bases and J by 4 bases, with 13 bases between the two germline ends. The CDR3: CASSPKTRNQPQHF. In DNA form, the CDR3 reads TGTGCCAGCAGTCCCAAGACTAGAAATCAGCCCCAGCATTTT.

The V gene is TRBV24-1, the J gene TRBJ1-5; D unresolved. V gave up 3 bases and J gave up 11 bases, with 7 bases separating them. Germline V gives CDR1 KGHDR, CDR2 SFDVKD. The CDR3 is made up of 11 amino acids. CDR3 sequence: CATSDTETQHF. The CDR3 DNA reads TGTGCCACCAGTGATACTGAGACCCAGCATTTT.

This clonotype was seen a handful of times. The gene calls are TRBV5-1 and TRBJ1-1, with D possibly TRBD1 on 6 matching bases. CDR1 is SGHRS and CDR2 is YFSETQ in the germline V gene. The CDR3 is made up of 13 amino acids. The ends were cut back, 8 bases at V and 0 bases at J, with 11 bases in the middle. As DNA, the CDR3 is TGCGCCAGTACGGCAGGGGTGAACACTGAAGCTTTCTTT. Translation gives CASTAGVNTEAFF.

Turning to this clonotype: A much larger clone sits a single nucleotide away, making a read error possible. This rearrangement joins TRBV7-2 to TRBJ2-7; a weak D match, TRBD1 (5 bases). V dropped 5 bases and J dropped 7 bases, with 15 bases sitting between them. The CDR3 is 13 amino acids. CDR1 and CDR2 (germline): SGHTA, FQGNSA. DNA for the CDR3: TGTGCCAGCAGCCGGACATGGGTTGGAGAGCAGTACTTC. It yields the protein CASSRTWVGEQYF.

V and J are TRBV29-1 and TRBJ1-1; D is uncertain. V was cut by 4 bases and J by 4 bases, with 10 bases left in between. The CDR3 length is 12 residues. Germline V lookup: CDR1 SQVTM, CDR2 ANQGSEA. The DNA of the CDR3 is TGCAGCGTTGGACCGGGGTTCACTGAAGCTTTCTTT. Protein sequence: CSVGPGFTEAFF.

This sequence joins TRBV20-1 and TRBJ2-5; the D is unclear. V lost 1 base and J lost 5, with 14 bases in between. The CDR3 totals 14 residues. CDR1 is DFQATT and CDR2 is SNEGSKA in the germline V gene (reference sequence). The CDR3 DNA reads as TGCAGTGCTAGAGGGAGTGAGGCGACGGAGACCCAGTACTTC. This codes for CSARGSEATETQYF.